What follows are 5 T cell receptor beta chains derived from one specimen sequenced in a study of CD8+ T cells in alopecia areata. Sequencing relied on a cDNA template that was reverse transcribed from extracted RNA. Data came from immunoSEQ multiplex PCR; TCRdb stores just in-frame clones and leaves some out. The data contain around 200,000 clones, around 58% of them singletons. Treatment: oral pan-JAK inhibitor, 5-10 mg twice daily. Sample: CD8+ T cells sorted from blood, taken at week 24, from a patient treated with tofacitinib. These receptors all stem from a human donor with alopecia areata.

The chain couples TRBV19 to TRBJ2-3; tentatively, D is TRBD2 (6 bases). With 5 bases removed from V and 2 bases from J, the gap between germline ends came to 8 bases. Per germline, CDR1 LNHDA and CDR2 SQIVND (reference sequence). The CDR3 sequence is 13 residues long. CDR3 sequence (DNA): TGTGCCAGTAGTGCGGGGACCACAGATACGCAGTATTTT. This codes for CASSAGTTDTQYF.

This clone was observed a single time. The chain employs TRBV29-1 and TRBJ2-5, with 7 bases matching TRBD1. Germline values: CDR1 SQVTM, CDR2 ANQGSEA. The J segment lost 2 bases and the V segment lost 8 bases, leaving 8 bases of the junction unmatched. This CDR3 is built from 13 residues. The CDR3 spells CSSTDRPQETQYF. The CDR3 DNA sequence: TGCAGCTCAACGGACAGGCCACAAGAGACCCAGTACTTC.

This chain uses TRBV27 with TRBJ1-1; unclear D gene. V was clipped by 3 bases and J by 8 bases, with 7 bases between them. Germline lookup yields CDR1 MNHEY and CDR2 SMNVEV (reference sequence). The CDR3 totals 11 residues. DNA for the CDR3: TGTGCCAGCAGTTTGGGTCAGGAAGCTTTCTTT. Translated, it gives CASSLGQEAFF.

Here the CDR3 reads CAISESTRVGGAGETQYF. The CDR3 bases are TGTGCCATCAGTGAGTCGACTCGTGTCGGGGGGGCCGGAGAGACCCAGTACTTC. This chain joins TRBV10-3 and TRBJ2-5, with 8 positions matching TRBD2. This CDR3 contains 18 residues. V lost 0 bases, J lost 4 bases, and 13 bases stayed unmatched. In germline, CDR1 is ENHRY, CDR2 SYGVKD.

V gene TRBV4-1 combines with J gene TRBJ1-3; D is possibly TRBD1 (5 bases). V was pared by 3 bases and J by 3 bases, with 21 bases between. CDR3 length equals 18 residues. Germline loops: CDR1 MGHRA, CDR2 YSYEKL. DNA of the CDR3: TGCGCCAGCAGCCAGCCTTACCAGGGAACCCCGCGTGGAAACACCATATATTTT. As protein: CASSQPYQGTPRGNTIYF.